Shown below are 2 T cell receptor beta chains from a single sample sequenced in a study of blood T cell repertoires in COVID-19. Clones were sequenced by immunoSEQ multiplex PCR, and TCRdb holds only the in-frame ones, with some missing. The sample gives some 42,000 clones, 88% of which show up once; just under 2.5% is in the top ten. Source material: peripheral blood. These TCRs come from a human donor in a cohort sampled during active COVID-19.

The rearrangement joins TRBV9 to TRBJ1-2, with no clear D. CDR1 is SGDLS and CDR2 is YYNGEE in the germline V gene. Trimming took off 4 bases at V and 8 bases at J, with 24 bases between the two ends. The length of the CDR3 is 16 residues. This chain's CDR3 is CASSPSGKQLSTGYTF. The CDR3 bases are TGTGCCAGCAGCCCGTCGGGAAAACAGTTGTCTACCGGCTACACCTTC.

V usage is TRBV5-6 and J usage is TRBJ2-7, with D tentatively TRBD2 (6 bases). Germline V gene lookup returns CDR1 SGHDT and CDR2 YYEEEE. The CDR3 is made up of 13 amino acids. Trimming took off 5 bases at V and 3 bases at J, with 12 bases between the two ends. CDR3: CASRLGGVYEQYF. The DNA for the CDR3 is TGTGCCAGCAGGCTAGGAGGGGTCTACGAGCAGTACTTC.